These T cell receptor beta chains were read from a single sample in a study of human T cells and chemical hapten exposure. TCRdb re-called the RACE reads with MiXCR, one entry per CDR3 protein. The sample gives 340,000 or so distinct CDR3 sequences, around 7% of which show up once; approximately 8% is in the top ten. Source: whole blood, taken in connection with sensitization to the hapten diphenylcyclopropenone (DPC). The receptors shown here come from a woman aged 18 to 35 with alopecia areata. Some clones in this sample may be carry-over from other donors' samples. CDR3s include the opening cysteine and the closing phenylalanine or tryptophan. A D gene is named only where the DNA matches it firmly. For some rows the clone size is stated as once, few or many, or as a class when expanded; others skip it.

d_call	v_call	j_call	clone_size	cdr3_nt	cdr3_aa
NA	TRBV7-2	TRBJ2-3	few	TGTGCCAGCAGCTTATCCGGAAGACAGGCCCTTTTAAGCACAGATACGCAGTATTTT	CASSLSGRQALLSTDTQYF
TRBD1	TRBV6-2/TRBV6-3	TRBJ1-5	few	TGTGCCAGCAGTTACCAACAGGGGAATCAGCCCCAGCATTTT	CASSYQQGNQPQHF
NA	TRBV5-1	TRBJ2-1	many	TGCGCCAGCAGCTTGGAGTACAGCTCCTACAATGAGCAGTTCTTC	CASSLEYSSYNEQFF
TRBD1	TRBV2	TRBJ2-5	many	TGTGCCAGTCACAGGGGCCCTACCCAAGAGACCCAGTACTTC	CASHRGPTQETQYF
TRBD2	TRBV7-3	TRBJ2-5	NA	TGTGCCAGCAGCCGGGCTAGCGGGCAATGGGAGACCCAGTACTTC	CASSRASGQWETQYF
TRBD1	TRBV14	TRBJ1-5	few	TGTGCCAGCAGCGCTGGACAGGGGAGTCAGCCCCAGCATTTT	CASSAGQGSQPQHF
NA	TRBV5-1	TRBJ2-3	NA	TGCGCCAGCACGAAGAGTGCTAGCGCTGGAGATACGCAGTATTTT	CASTKSASAGDTQYF
TRBD2	TRBV6-5	TRBJ2-7	NA	TGTGCCAGCAGTTACTCAGGACTAGCGGGGGTTCGCGAGCAGTACTTC	CASSYSGLAGVREQYF
TRBD1	TRBV4-2	TRBJ2-7	few	TGTGCCAGCAGCCAGTCGATGACAGGGGTCTCATTTTACGAGCAGTACTTC	CASSQSMTGVSFYEQYF
TRBD1	TRBV4-2	TRBJ2-7	few	TGTGCCAGCAGCCAAGACCCAAAGAGGACAGGGAACGAGCAGTACTTC	CASSQDPKRTGNEQYF
TRBD2	TRBV7-7	TRBJ2-3	NA	TGTGCTAGCAGCCCCCCGAGCGGGGGCACCTCTGACACAGATACGCAGTATTTT	CASSPPSGGTSDTDTQYF
NA	TRBV6-5	TRBJ1-2	few	TGTGCCAGCAGTACACGTCCAGGGTATGGCTACACCTTC	CASSTRPGYGYTF
NA	TRBV12-3/TRBV12-4	TRBJ2-2	few	TGTGCCAGCAGTTCCCGGGAAGGGTCGAACACCGGGGAGCTGTTTTTT	CASSSREGSNTGELFF
NA	TRBV7-9	TRBJ2-7	few	TGTGCCAGCAGCTCCCCAGGGGCACTCGAGCAGTACTTC	CASSSPGALEQYF
NA	TRBV4-1	TRBJ2-7	many	TGCGCCAGCAGCGAAGGTACCGGGACGTACTACGAGCAGTACTTC	CASSEGTGTYYEQYF
NA	TRBV12-3/TRBV12-4	TRBJ1-6	NA	TGTGCCAGCAGTCCAGAGGGGGATTCACCCCTCCACTTT	CASSPEGDSPLHF
NA	TRBV7-9	TRBJ2-3	NA	TGTGCCAGCAGCCCCCCTTTGGAGGGCAGTACGCAGTATTTT	CASSPPLEGSTQYF
TRBD1	TRBV12-5	TRBJ1-1	NA	TGTGCTAGTGGTCCCGAAACGGACAGGGCCCAGGACGGCACTGAAGCTTTCTTT	CASGPETDRAQDGTEAFF
NA	TRBV20-1	TRBJ2-1	many	TGCAGTGCTATGGGGACTTTCTCCTACAATGAGCAGTTCTTC	CSAMGTFSYNEQFF
NA	TRBV3-1	TRBJ1-6	NA	TGTGCCAGCAGCCAGTCACAGGAAAATTCACCCCTCCACTTT	CASSQSQENSPLHF
TRBD1	TRBV6-5	TRBJ1-6	many	TGTGCCAGCACAGGGGACAGGACCTATAATTCACCCCTCCACTTT	CASTGDRTYNSPLHF
TRBD1	TRBV5-1	TRBJ1-1	few	TGCGCCAGCTGGAACAGGGGAAACACTGAAGCTTTCTTT	CASWNRGNTEAFF
TRBD1	TRBV12-3/TRBV12-4	TRBJ1-4	few	TGTGCCAGCAGTTTAGCGGAGTACAAGGGGACAGGATTTAATGAAAAACTGTTTTTT	CASSLAEYKGTGFNEKLFF
NA	TRBV6-2/TRBV6-3	TRBJ1-1	many	TGTGCCAGCAGTTATACGGTTGGCACTGAAGCTTTCTTT	CASSYTVGTEAFF
NA	TRBV4-3	TRBJ1-3	NA	TGCGCCAGCAGCCAAGAAAGAGGAGGAGGAAACACCATATATTTT	CASSQERGGGNTIYF
TRBD1	TRBV7-9	TRBJ1-2	few	TGTGCCAGCAGCCCCCGACAGGGAAGAGACGGCTACACCTTC	CASSPRQGRDGYTF
TRBD1	TRBV18	TRBJ2-7	many	TGTGCCAGCTCACCGGGGACAGAAGCCTACGAGCAGTACTTC	CASSPGTEAYEQYF
NA	TRBV28	TRBJ2-7	few	TGTGCCAGCAGAAACTTATTCCGGGACCGTATTAACTACGAGCAGTACTTC	CASRNLFRDRINYEQYF
NA	TRBV6-1	TRBJ2-1	many	TGTGCCAGCAGCCAGCCCCCTTTCGATGAGCAGTTCTTC	CASSQPPFDEQFF
NA	TRBV27	TRBJ1-1	NA	TGTGCCAGCAGCCCCAACAGGAGGGGCACTGAAGCTTTCTTT	CASSPNRRGTEAFF
NA	TRBV28	TRBJ2-3	few	TGTGCCAGCAGTTCGGGACAATTAACAGATACGCAGTATTTT	CASSSGQLTDTQYF
NA	TRBV6-2/TRBV6-3	TRBJ2-1	many	TGTGCCAGCAGTTCCTACAGCTGGGTCTACAATGAGCAGTTCTTC	CASSSYSWVYNEQFF
NA	TRBV7-9	TRBJ1-1	NA	TGTGCCAGCAGCTTTTACGGACAAGAGAACACTGAAGCTTTCTTT	CASSFYGQENTEAFF
NA	TRBV7-9	TRBJ2-1	many	TGTGCCAGCAGCTTACAGGGGAATGAGCAGTTCTTC	CASSLQGNEQFF
NA	TRBV6-2/TRBV6-3	TRBJ1-4	many	TGTGCCAGCAGTTACAGGGATGTTGAAAAACTGTTTTTT	CASSYRDVEKLFF
NA	TRBV29-1	TRBJ2-3	few	TGCAGCGGAGGGGGCACAGATACGCAGTATTTT	CSGGGTDTQYF
TRBD1	TRBV29-1	TRBJ2-5	NA	TGCAGCGTTGGTGCCGGGACAGGAACGTTAGGAGAGACCCAGTACTTC	CSVGAGTGTLGETQYF
TRBD1	TRBV3-1	TRBJ2-1	few	TGTGCCAGCAGCCAAGATTATGGGCCAGGGGGTCACAATGAGCAGTTCTTC	CASSQDYGPGGHNEQFF
NA	TRBV27	TRBJ2-7	NA	TGTGCCAGCAGTTCAGAGGGGCCTGCCTACGAGCAGTACTTC	CASSSEGPAYEQYF
NA	TRBV7-6	TRBJ2-2	few	TGTGCCAGCAGCTTACGGCCCAGTAAGGGGGAGCTGTTTTTT	CASSLRPSKGELFF
TRBD1	TRBV7-8	TRBJ2-3	few	TGTGCCAGCAGCTTAGCTCCGGGACAGACAACAAAGGATACGCAGTATTTT	CASSLAPGQTTKDTQYF
NA	TRBV6-6	TRBJ1-3	NA	TGTGCCAGCAGTTACGGGACCAGCGGAAACACCATATATTTT	CASSYGTSGNTIYF
TRBD2	TRBV5-4	TRBJ2-2	NA	TGTGCCAGCAGCTTGCAGCGGGGGGGCGTAGGCGGGGAGCTGTTTTTT	CASSLQRGGVGGELFF
NA	TRBV5-1	TRBJ1-5	few	TGCGCCAGCAGCTTGAATCCGGGCAATCAGCCCCAGCATTTT	CASSLNPGNQPQHF
NA	TRBV6-5	TRBJ2-7	few	TGTGCCAGCAGGCTGGGAATTTTCTCCTACGAGCAGTACTTC	CASRLGIFSYEQYF
NA	TRBV27	TRBJ1-5	few	TGTGCCAGCAGTTTAGACTATGTTCGCAATCAGCCCCAGCATTTT	CASSLDYVRNQPQHF
TRBD2	TRBV28	TRBJ2-3	many	TGTGCCAGCAGTTCCGGGACTAGCAAGGATACGCAGTATTTT	CASSSGTSKDTQYF
TRBD1	TRBV6-5	TRBJ2-1	few	TGTGCCAGCAGCTTCTTAGGACAGGGGTCCTCCTACAATGAGCAGTTCTTC	CASSFLGQGSSYNEQFF
NA	TRBV10-2	TRBJ1-2	many	TGCGCCAGCAGTGAGAAGGCAGGGGCGAACAACTATGGCTACACCTTC	CASSEKAGANNYGYTF
NA	TRBV12-5	TRBJ1-3	NA	TGTGCTAGTGGTTTGGTACTCAACGGGAACTCTGGAAACACCATATATTTT	CASGLVLNGNSGNTIYF
NA	TRBV12-3/TRBV12-4	TRBJ2-1	few	TGTGCCAGCAGTTATGTCAATGAGCAGTTCTTC	CASSYVNEQFF
NA	TRBV20-1	TRBJ2-3	few	TGCAGTGCTAATCCAGATACGCAGTATTTT	CSANPDTQYF
TRBD1	TRBV7-8	TRBJ2-4	NA	TGTGCCAGCAGCTCACAGGGGGCGCTTCAGTACTTC	CASSSQGALQYF
NA	TRBV24-1	TRBJ1-5	few	TGTGCCACCAGTGATTCCGACATCAGCAATCAGCCCCAGCATTTT	CATSDSDISNQPQHF
TRBD1	TRBV12-3/TRBV12-4	TRBJ1-3	many	TGTGCCAGCAGTCGCCGACAGGGTAGCTCTGGAAACACCATATATTTT	CASSRRQGSSGNTIYF